One and the same sample provided the 17 T cell receptor beta chains below, sequenced in a study of read filtering for tumor transcriptome and immune sequencing. From approximately 430 ng of RNA, a library with molecular barcoded alpha/delta and beta/gamma adaptors was made. TCRdb ran MiXCR on the reads and lists one entry per CDR3 protein. The sample shows approximately 38,000 distinct CDR3 sequences, about an eighth of them seen only once. Material: a population of CD138-negative cells sorted from bone marrow. Source of these receptors: a donor older than 35 with multiple myeloma.

This clonotype was recorded many times. This CDR3 is CASNVGREFYNEQFF. The CDR3 bases are TGTGCCAGCAATGTAGGGCGGGAGTTTTACAATGAGCAGTTCTTC. This chain links TRBV7-2 with TRBJ2-1; 7 nucleotides align to TRBD2. After removal of 7 bases from V and 4 bases from J, the junction contained 10 bases not matched to a gene. Looked up from germline, CDR1 is SGHTA and CDR2 is FQGNSA. The CDR3 is 15 residues long.

This clonotype was counted ten times or more. CDR3 bases: TGTGCCAGCAGAGGACAGGGGAGGACCGGGGAGCTGTTTTTT. It yields the protein CASRGQGRTGELFF. The V and J genes are TRBV6-5 and TRBJ2-2; 9 bases are a match to TRBD1. V was clipped by 6 bases and J by 5 bases; unmatched bases: 4. The CDR3 covers 14 residues. CDR1 MNHEY and CDR2 SVGAGI come from the germline V gene.

This chain links TRBV6-5 with TRBJ2-2, with 11 positions matching TRBD1. This CDR3 is 15 amino acids long. After removal of 7 bases from V and 0 bases from J, the junction contained 1 base not matched to a gene. Looked up from germline, CDR1 is MNHEY and CDR2 is SVGAGI. CDR3 sequence: CASKGQGANTGELFF. The CDR3 DNA reads TGTGCCAGCAAGGGACAGGGGGCGAACACCGGGGAGCTGTTTTTT.

This clonotype showed up many times. V usage is TRBV6-2 or TRBV6-3 and J usage is TRBJ2-1, with TRBD2 matching over 8 bases. Losses at the gene ends were 6 bases for V and 5 bases for J; bases not matched to a gene: 12. Germline CDR1 and CDR2: MNHEY and SVGEGT. This CDR3 is built from 16 residues. CDR3 bases: TGTGCCAGCAGAACCGCCGGGGGGGCCCGAAACAATGAGCAGTTCTTC. As protein: CASRTAGGARNNEQFF.

Note on this clonotype: A much larger clone differs from this one at a single base, so this may be a read error. The rearrangement links TRBV20-1 to TRBJ2-2; 10 bases are a match to TRBD1. The germline CDR1 and CDR2 sequences are DFQATT and SNEGSKA (reference sequence). The CDR3 is 15 residues long. Unmatched junction bases numbered 18, after V lost 5 bases and J lost 15 bases. The CDR3 DNA reads as TGCAGTGCTGGGGAAACGGGACAGGGGTATTTAAGCTTGTTTTTT. As protein: CSAGETGQGYLSLFF.

This clonotype came up many times. V is TRBV29-1 and J is TRBJ2-7; D gene unclear. Germline values: CDR1 SQVTM, CDR2 ANQGSEA. V gave up 5 bases and J gave up 0 bases, with 8 bases separating them. This CDR3 spans 12 amino acids. DNA for the CDR3: TGCAGCGTTAGCCCGGGCTCCTACGAGCAGTACTTC. This codes for CSVSPGSYEQYF.

The CDR3 DNA reads TGTGCCAGCTCACCACCCGACGGGACCAAAAACATTCAGTACTTC. Amino acids: CASSPPDGTKNIQYF. The chain links TRBV18 to TRBJ2-4; tentative D call: TRBD2 (5 bases). This CDR3 spans 15 amino acids. Trimming removed 0 bases from V and 2 bases from J, with 8 bases in between. Germline-derived CDR1 and CDR2 are KGHSH and LQKENI.

This clonotype was detected many times. The V gene is TRBV20-1, the J gene TRBJ2-1; D remains unclear. The V end was cut by 0 bases, the J end by 7 bases, with 10 bases between. Germline-derived CDR1 and CDR2 are DFQATT and SNEGSKA (reference sequence). The CDR3 sequence is 13 residues long. CDR3 in amino acids: CSARDRTENEQFF. DNA for the CDR3: TGCAGTGCTAGAGATCGGACCGAGAATGAGCAGTTCTTC.

This clonotype has only a few counts. The junction shows a germline mismatch at one end, possibly a read error. This chain joins TRBV20-1 and TRBJ2-1; possible D gene TRBD2, 5 bases. The CDR3 is 13 residues long. CDR1 is DFQATT, CDR2 SNEGSKA, per germline (reference sequence). The CDR3 here is CSALVRGCNEQVF. CDR3 sequence (DNA): TGCAGTGCTCTTGTGAGAGGGTGCAATGAGCAGGTCTTC.

This sequence joins TRBV4-1 and TRBJ2-1; TRBD2 matches 8 bases. The CDR3 consists of 17 residues. With 1 base clipped from V and 6 bases from J, the junction kept 11 bases outside the gene matches. CDR1 MGHRA and CDR2 YSYEKL come from the germline V gene. The CDR3 region is CASSQVSAGARSNEQFF. In DNA form, the CDR3 reads TGCGCCAGCAGCCAAGTATCAGCGGGAGCTCGGAGCAATGAGCAGTTCTTC.

This clonotype was counted many times. The chain joins TRBV27 to TRBJ2-1; 7 bases map to TRBD2. The germline V gene encodes CDR1 MNHEY and CDR2 SMNVEV (reference sequence). The CDR3 runs to 16 residues. V gave up 2 bases and J gave up 4 bases; unmatched junction bases: 8. The CDR3 DNA reads TGTGCCAGCAGTTTAAAGGCGGGCGGGAGATACAATGAGCAGTTCTTC. It codes for CASSLKAGGRYNEQFF.

This clonotype was counted only a few times. A read error is likely, as this CDR3 ends without the conserved phenylalanine or tryptophan. The V gene is TRBV7-9, the J gene TRBJ1-1, with TRBD1 as a possible D gene (5 bases). The CDR3 has 15 amino acids. CDR1 is SEHNR and CDR2 is FQNEAQ in the germline V gene (reference sequence). V gave up 5 bases and J gave up 0 bases, with 13 bases separating them. The DNA of the CDR3 is TGTGCCAGCAGCGCACGGGACGGACTGAACACTGAAGCTTTCCTT. As protein: CASSARDGLNTEAFL.

This clonotype has at least ten counts. CDR3 in amino acids: CASKRTLSSYEQYF. The CDR3 DNA reads TGTGCCAGCAAGAGGACGTTGAGCTCCTACGAGCAGTACTTC. The chain is built from TRBV6-1 and TRBJ2-7; D remains unclear. V lost 7 bases and J 0 bases, leaving 13 bases between the germline ends. Germline CDR1 reads MNHNS; CDR2 reads SASEGT. This CDR3 contains 14 residues.

This clonotype was picked up many times. This sequence joins TRBV4-1 and TRBJ2-3; D may correspond to TRBD1 or TRBD2 (5 bases each). V was shortened by 4 bases and J by 3 bases, with 14 bases between the two germline ends. Germline V gene data show CDR1 as MGHRA and CDR2 as YSYEKL. The CDR3 sequence is 15 residues long. CDR3 sequence: CASSLGEYGTDTQYF. The CDR3 DNA sequence: TGCGCCAGCAGCCTAGGGGAGTATGGGACAGATACGCAGTATTTT.

This clonotype has a handful of counts. The gene calls are TRBV6-2 or TRBV6-3 and TRBJ2-7; 7 bases map to TRBD1. Germline CDR1 is MNHEY and CDR2 is SVGEGT. The V and J ends lost 5 bases and 1 base, in that order; junction bases with no gene match: 5. The CDR3 runs 14 residues. CDR3 in amino acids: CASSRQGSSYEQYF. CDR3 coding DNA: TGTGCCAGCAGTAGACAGGGATCTTCCTACGAGCAGTACTTC.

This clonotype was recorded a few times. This may be a read error: a much more frequent sequence differs by one nucleotide. The CDR3 nucleotides read TGTGCCAGCAGTAGCCCCGGGGACTACAATGAGCAGTTCTTC. This encodes CASSSPGDYNEQFF. The chain combines TRBV12-3 or TRBV12-4 with TRBJ2-1; TRBD2 is a possible D gene (5 bases). CDR3 length equals 14 residues. The V end lost 5 bases, the J end lost 3 bases, and 11 bases lay between the germline ends.

There are many counts of this clonotype. The J gene is TRBJ2-5, the V gene TRBV28; no clear D gene. The CDR3 totals 13 residues. The V end lost 8 bases, the J end lost 5 bases, and 15 bases lay between the germline ends. Germline CDR1 and CDR2: MDHEN and SYDVKM. DNA of the CDR3: TGTGCCAGCGGCCGACCTATTGGGGAGACCCAGTACTTC. Encoded protein: CASGRPIGETQYF.